The source of this TCR beta chain is a study of T-cell reconstitution after alpha-beta-depleted transplantation in children. Points from the study as a whole: Day-60 TCRbeta diversity that was high in some patients was derived from surviving recipient T cells and thymic progenitors. Approximately two months post-transplant, alpha-beta T cells reportedly originated from several hundred expanded graft clones. Most T-cell counts and diversity one year after the transplant came from T cells that were newly produced.

Germline CDR1 and CDR2: SGHAT and FQNNGV. The CDR3 has 15 residues. Trimming shortened V by 0 bases and J by 2 bases, and 9 bases separated the two germline ends. Unique molecular identifiers featured in how the TCRbeta library was prepared. MiXCR was run by TCRdb on the PCR reads, yielding one entry per CDR3 protein. The table has about 160,000 distinct CDR3 sequences, around 10% seen once. This clonotype has at least ten counts. Its specificity is unknown. The clonotype originates from a boy aged 2 to 10 with acute myeloid leukemia, due to receive a stem cell transplant. This chain uses TRBV11-2 with TRBJ2-3, with a possible D match to TRBD1 (5 bases). The sequencing here drew on PBMCs, taken before TCRalphabeta/CD19-depleted stem cell transplant. DNA for the CDR3: TGTGCCAGCAGCTTAGACAGGGTCCCCACAGATACGCAGTATTTT. This gives the protein CASSLDRVPTDTQYF.